This T cell receptor (beta chain) is from a study of blood T cell repertoires in COVID-19. At the level of the study: The United States, Italy and Spain provided the acute and convalescent COVID-19 samples.

Here immunoSEQ multiplex PCR was the method, and the copy in TCRdb shows in-frame clones only, minus some. The table has over 35,000 clones, about four fifths seen once. This clone occurred once. V was shortened by 1 base and J by 5 bases, with 13 bases between the two germline ends. CDR1 is SGHRS, CDR2 YFSETQ, per germline. This CDR3 region has 15 residues. The rearrangement joins TRBV5-1 to TRBJ1-5, with D possibly TRBD1 on 5 matching bases. Sequenced sample: peripheral blood. The source is a man between 40 and 49 years old with active or convalescent COVID-19. This CDR3 is CASSLLGGIDQPQHF. CDR3 bases: TGCGCCAGCAGCTTGTTGGGGGGAATCGATCAGCCCCAGCATTTT.